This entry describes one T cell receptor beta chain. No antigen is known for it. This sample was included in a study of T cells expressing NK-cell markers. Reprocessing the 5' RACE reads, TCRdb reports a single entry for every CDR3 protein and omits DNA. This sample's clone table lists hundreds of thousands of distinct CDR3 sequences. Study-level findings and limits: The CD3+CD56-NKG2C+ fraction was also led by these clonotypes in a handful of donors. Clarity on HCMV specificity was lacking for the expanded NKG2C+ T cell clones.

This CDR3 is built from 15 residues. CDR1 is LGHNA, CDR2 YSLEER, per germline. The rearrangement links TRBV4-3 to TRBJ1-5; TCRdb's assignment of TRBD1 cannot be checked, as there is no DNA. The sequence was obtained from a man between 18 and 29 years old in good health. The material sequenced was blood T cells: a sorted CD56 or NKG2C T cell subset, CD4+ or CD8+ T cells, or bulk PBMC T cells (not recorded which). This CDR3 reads CASSQVAGGNQPQHF.